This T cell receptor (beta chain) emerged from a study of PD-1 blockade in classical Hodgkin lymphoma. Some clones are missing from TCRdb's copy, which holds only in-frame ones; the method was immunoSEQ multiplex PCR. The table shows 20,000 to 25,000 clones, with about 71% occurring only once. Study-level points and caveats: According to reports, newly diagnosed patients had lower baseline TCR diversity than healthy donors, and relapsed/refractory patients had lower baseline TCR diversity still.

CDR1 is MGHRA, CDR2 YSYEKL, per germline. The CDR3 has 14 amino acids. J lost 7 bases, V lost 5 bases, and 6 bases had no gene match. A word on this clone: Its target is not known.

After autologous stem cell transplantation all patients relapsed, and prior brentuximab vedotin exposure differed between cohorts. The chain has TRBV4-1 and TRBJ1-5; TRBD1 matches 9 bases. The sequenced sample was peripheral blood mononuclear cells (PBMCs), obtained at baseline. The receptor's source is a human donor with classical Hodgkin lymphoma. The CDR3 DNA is TGCGCCAGCAGCTCCGGGACAGGGAGCCAGCCCCAGCATTTT. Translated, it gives CASSSGTGSQPQHF.